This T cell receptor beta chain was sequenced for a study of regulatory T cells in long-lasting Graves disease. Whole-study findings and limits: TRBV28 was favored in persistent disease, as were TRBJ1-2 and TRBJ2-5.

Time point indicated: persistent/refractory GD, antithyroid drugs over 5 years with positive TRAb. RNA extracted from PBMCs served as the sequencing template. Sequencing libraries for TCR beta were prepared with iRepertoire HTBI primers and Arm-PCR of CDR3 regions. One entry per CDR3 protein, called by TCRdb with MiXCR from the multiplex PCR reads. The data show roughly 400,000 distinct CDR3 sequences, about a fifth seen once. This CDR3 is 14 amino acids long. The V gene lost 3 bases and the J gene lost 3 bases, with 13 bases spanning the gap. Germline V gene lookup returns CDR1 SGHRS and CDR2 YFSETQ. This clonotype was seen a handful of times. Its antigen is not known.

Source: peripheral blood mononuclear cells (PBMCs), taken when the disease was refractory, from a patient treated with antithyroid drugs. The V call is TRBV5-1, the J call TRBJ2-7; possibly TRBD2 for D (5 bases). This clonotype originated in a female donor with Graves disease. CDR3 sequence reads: CASSSTLAGYEQYF. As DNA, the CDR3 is TGCGCCAGCAGCTCGACTCTAGCCGGCTACGAGCAGTACTTC.